This is a list of T cell receptor beta chains from one sample in a study of OX40 agonist ivuxolimab in advanced cancers. Clones were sequenced by immunoSEQ multiplex PCR, and TCRdb holds only the in-frame ones, with some missing. The sample shows 50,000 to 55,000 clones, 85% to 90% of them seen only once. Specimen: CD4+ or CD8+ T cells sorted from blood, collected in a trial of the OX40 agonist ivuxolimab. The receptors shown here come from an adult with an advanced solid tumor such as melanoma, head and neck, liver or kidney cancer. Each CDR3 is given with its conserved first and last residue. A D gene is named only where the DNA matches it firmly. Part of the rows lack a size; the others show once, few, many or a class for expanded clones.

clone_size: NA; j_call: TRBJ1-2; v_call: TRBV30; d_call: NA; cdr3_nt: TGTGCCTGGAGGATTAAGGGGAGCGGAGGCTACACCTTC; cdr3_aa: CAWRIKGSGGYTF
clone_size: NA; j_call: TRBJ2-3; v_call: TRBV28; d_call: TRBD1; cdr3_nt: TGTGCCAGCAGCACACGGGACAGCCGTTTTACGCAGTATTTT; cdr3_aa: CASSTRDSRFTQYF
clone_size: NA; j_call: TRBJ2-1; v_call: TRBV7-9; d_call: NA; cdr3_nt: TGTGCCAGCAGCTTAGGCTTTGGGGCTAGCGATAGCGATGAGCAGTTCTTC; cdr3_aa: CASSLGFGASDSDEQFF
clone_size: NA; j_call: TRBJ2-5; v_call: TRBV15; d_call: NA; cdr3_nt: TGTGCCACCAGCAGAGATCAGGAAGAGACCCAGTACTTC; cdr3_aa: CATSRDQEETQYF
clone_size: once; j_call: TRBJ2-3; v_call: TRBV28; d_call: NA; cdr3_nt: TGTGCCAGCAGTTCCGGGACCCGCTCCACAGATACGCAGTATTTT; cdr3_aa: CASSSGTRSTDTQYF
clone_size: NA; j_call: TRBJ2-1; v_call: TRBV9; d_call: TRBD2; cdr3_nt: TGTGCCAGCAGCCCACGGACTAGCGGGAGAGGTAGTCTAATCGAGCAGTTCTTC; cdr3_aa: CASSPRTSGRGSLIEQFF
clone_size: NA; j_call: TRBJ2-7; v_call: TRBV29-1; d_call: TRBD1; cdr3_nt: TGCAGCGTTGAATGGACAGGGGAACAGTACTTC; cdr3_aa: CSVEWTGEQYF
clone_size: NA; j_call: TRBJ2-3; v_call: TRBV10-1; d_call: TRBD2; cdr3_nt: TGCGCCAGCAGTGAGGCGGGGGGACCTAGCACAGATACGCAGTATTTT; cdr3_aa: CASSEAGGPSTDTQYF
clone_size: NA; j_call: TRBJ2-5; v_call: TRBV19; d_call: TRBD2; cdr3_nt: TGTGCCAGTAGTACCCGGAGTACTAGCGCCTTAGCCGAAGAGACCCAGTACTTC; cdr3_aa: CASSTRSTSALAEETQYF
clone_size: NA; j_call: TRBJ2-5; v_call: TRBV2; d_call: TRBD2; cdr3_nt: TGTGCCAGCAGTGGACTAGCGGGGGGGGAGACCCAGTACTTC; cdr3_aa: CASSGLAGGETQYF
clone_size: NA; j_call: TRBJ1-2; v_call: TRBV30; d_call: NA; cdr3_nt: TGTGCCTGGAGTGTTAGAATCTATGGCTACACCTTC; cdr3_aa: CAWSVRIYGYTF
clone_size: NA; j_call: TRBJ2-7; v_call: TRBV5-1; d_call: NA; cdr3_nt: TGCGCCAGCAGCTTGGATCCCAGCAGCCCCTACGAGCAGTACTTC; cdr3_aa: CASSLDPSSPYEQYF
clone_size: few; j_call: TRBJ2-5; v_call: TRBV7-9; d_call: TRBD1; cdr3_nt: TGTGCCAGCAGCTTAGAGGCAGGGGGCGTGAAGGAGACCCAGTACTTC; cdr3_aa: CASSLEAGGVKETQYF
clone_size: NA; j_call: TRBJ2-7; v_call: TRBV11-2; d_call: NA; cdr3_nt: TGTGCCAGCAGCTTTCTGGCTGCCTACGAGCAGTACTTC; cdr3_aa: CASSFLAAYEQYF
clone_size: NA; j_call: TRBJ1-5; v_call: TRBV19; d_call: NA; cdr3_nt: TGTGCCAGTAGTACGTCGGGGTACAGTAAGGCTGGCAATCAGCCCCAGCATTTT; cdr3_aa: CASSTSGYSKAGNQPQHF
clone_size: NA; j_call: TRBJ1-1; v_call: TRBV19; d_call: NA; cdr3_nt: TGTGCCAGTAGTATAGGCTTCCAAGCCATGAACACTGAAGCTTTCTTT; cdr3_aa: CASSIGFQAMNTEAFF
clone_size: NA; j_call: TRBJ2-6; v_call: TRBV7-9; d_call: NA; cdr3_nt: TGTGCCAGCAGCCACACCGGCTCTGGGGCCAACGTCCTGACTTTC; cdr3_aa: CASSHTGSGANVLTF
clone_size: once; j_call: TRBJ1-5; v_call: TRBV19; d_call: NA; cdr3_nt: TGTGCCAGTAGTACCTCGACAGGATCTAATCAGCCCCAGCATTTT; cdr3_aa: CASSTSTGSNQPQHF
clone_size: NA; j_call: TRBJ1-1; v_call: TRBV7-9; d_call: NA; cdr3_nt: TGTGCCAGCAGCTTATCGTCCGCATTGAACACTGAAGCTTTCTTT; cdr3_aa: CASSLSSALNTEAFF
clone_size: NA; j_call: TRBJ2-1; v_call: TRBV2; d_call: NA; cdr3_nt: TGTGCCAGCCTCAACCAGCTAGCCTACTACAATGAGCAGTTCTTC; cdr3_aa: CASLNQLAYYNEQFF
clone_size: NA; j_call: TRBJ2-5; v_call: TRBV18; d_call: NA; cdr3_nt: TGTGCCAGCTCACCACAGGGAGTCCAAGAGACCCAGTACTTC; cdr3_aa: CASSPQGVQETQYF
clone_size: NA; j_call: TRBJ1-3; v_call: TRBV7-8; d_call: NA; cdr3_nt: TGTGCCAGCAGCTTTGCCCAGTCTGGAAACACCATATATTTT; cdr3_aa: CASSFAQSGNTIYF
clone_size: NA; j_call: TRBJ1-1; v_call: TRBV29-1; d_call: NA; cdr3_nt: TGCAGCGTTATAAACGGGAACACTGAAGCTTTCTTT; cdr3_aa: CSVINGNTEAFF
clone_size: NA; j_call: TRBJ1-2; v_call: TRBV28; d_call: TRBD1; cdr3_nt: TGTGCCAGCAGTTTGGACAGGAGGGGGAACTATGGCTACACCTTC; cdr3_aa: CASSLDRRGNYGYTF
clone_size: NA; j_call: TRBJ1-1; v_call: TRBV7-9; d_call: TRBD1; cdr3_nt: TGTGCCAGCAGCTTAGCCGGGACAGGTGCGTCCACTGAAGCTTTCTTT; cdr3_aa: CASSLAGTGASTEAFF
clone_size: NA; j_call: TRBJ1-5; v_call: TRBV11-2; d_call: NA; cdr3_nt: TGTGCCAGCAGCCAAGCCCGTAGCAATCAGCCCCAGCATTTT; cdr3_aa: CASSQARSNQPQHF
clone_size: NA; j_call: TRBJ1-1; v_call: TRBV28; d_call: NA; cdr3_nt: TGTGCCAGCAGTTTCTGGGGAAAGGGGACTGAAGCTTTCTTT; cdr3_aa: CASSFWGKGTEAFF
clone_size: NA; j_call: TRBJ1-4; v_call: TRBV28; d_call: TRBD1; cdr3_nt: TGTGCCAGCGGGGCAGGGGGCCGTGGTGAAAAACTGTTTTTT; cdr3_aa: CASGAGGRGEKLFF
clone_size: NA; j_call: TRBJ2-7; v_call: TRBV2; d_call: NA; cdr3_nt: TGTGCCGGAGGCCAACACCTATACGAGCAGTACTTC; cdr3_aa: CAGGQHLYEQYF
clone_size: NA; j_call: TRBJ1-2; v_call: TRBV28; d_call: NA; cdr3_nt: TGTGCCAGCAGACCCACAGTGAACTATGGCTACACCTTC; cdr3_aa: CASRPTVNYGYTF
clone_size: NA; j_call: TRBJ1-3; v_call: TRBV5-1; d_call: NA; cdr3_nt: TGCGCCAGCAGCTTGGATAAGGGCACTGGAAACACCATATATTTT; cdr3_aa: CASSLDKGTGNTIYF
clone_size: NA; j_call: TRBJ2-5; v_call: TRBV10-2; d_call: NA; cdr3_nt: TGCGCCAGCAGTGAGCTGGGAAACCAAGAGACCCAGTACTTC; cdr3_aa: CASSELGNQETQYF
clone_size: NA; j_call: TRBJ2-7; v_call: TRBV13; d_call: TRBD1; cdr3_nt: TGTGCCAGCAGCTCGGCCCAGGGGGCCTACGAGCAGTACTTC; cdr3_aa: CASSSAQGAYEQYF
clone_size: NA; j_call: TRBJ2-7; v_call: TRBV27; d_call: TRBD1; cdr3_nt: TGTGCCAGCAGTGAGACAGGGGGCCTCTCCTACGAGCAGTACTTC; cdr3_aa: CASSETGGLSYEQYF
clone_size: NA; j_call: TRBJ1-1; v_call: TRBV6-5; d_call: NA; cdr3_nt: TGTGCCAGCACTAAGGACTCGAACACTGAAGCTTTCTTT; cdr3_aa: CASTKDSNTEAFF
clone_size: NA; j_call: TRBJ2-3; v_call: TRBV4-1; d_call: NA; cdr3_nt: TGCGCCAGCAGCCAATCCGTTGGGGCTAGCACAGATACGCAGTATTTT; cdr3_aa: CASSQSVGASTDTQYF
clone_size: NA; j_call: TRBJ2-5; v_call: TRBV5-6; d_call: NA; cdr3_nt: TGTGCCAGCAGCTCAGGCCTTCCTTGGGGGGAGACCCAGTACTTC; cdr3_aa: CASSSGLPWGETQYF
clone_size: NA; j_call: TRBJ1-2; v_call: TRBV5-1; d_call: NA; cdr3_nt: TGCGCCAGCAGCTTCGGTTCGGAGTATGGCTACACCTTC; cdr3_aa: CASSFGSEYGYTF
clone_size: NA; j_call: TRBJ2-3; v_call: TRBV2; d_call: TRBD2; cdr3_nt: TGTGCCAGCAGAGGACTAGCGTACGGGGATACGCAGTATTTT; cdr3_aa: CASRGLAYGDTQYF
clone_size: NA; j_call: TRBJ1-5; v_call: TRBV7-2; d_call: NA; cdr3_nt: TGTGCCAGCAGCCCACAAAAAGGTGACAATCAGCCCCAGCATTTT; cdr3_aa: CASSPQKGDNQPQHF
clone_size: few; j_call: TRBJ1-2; v_call: TRBV28; d_call: NA; cdr3_nt: TGTGCCAGCAGTACTCAATACCTCTATGGCTACACCTTC; cdr3_aa: CASSTQYLYGYTF
clone_size: NA; j_call: TRBJ2-5; v_call: TRBV4-3; d_call: TRBD1; cdr3_nt: TGCGCCAGCAGCCAGTCGACAGGGGTAGGAGAGACCCAGTACTTC; cdr3_aa: CASSQSTGVGETQYF
clone_size: NA; j_call: TRBJ2-3; v_call: TRBV4-1; d_call: NA; cdr3_nt: TGCGCCAGCAGCCAAGTCCCGAACCTTTTGGCGCAGTATTTT; cdr3_aa: CASSQVPNLLAQYF
clone_size: NA; j_call: TRBJ2-5; v_call: TRBV28; d_call: TRBD2; cdr3_nt: TGTGCCAGCAGTTTCTTAGTCAGTAGCGGCCGCGGACTAGCGGGAGTGGGGCAAAGAGAGACCCAGTACTTC; cdr3_aa: CASSFLVSSGRGLAGVGQRETQYF
clone_size: few; j_call: TRBJ1-4; v_call: TRBV5-4; d_call: NA; cdr3_nt: TGTGCCAGCAGCTCTAATCTCGATGAAAAACTGTTTTTT; cdr3_aa: CASSSNLDEKLFF
clone_size: once; j_call: TRBJ1-6; v_call: TRBV11-2; d_call: NA; cdr3_nt: TGTGCCAGCAGCTTTTCAGGGGATAATTCACCCCTCCACTTT; cdr3_aa: CASSFSGDNSPLHF
clone_size: NA; j_call: TRBJ2-5; v_call: TRBV7-2; d_call: NA; cdr3_nt: TGTGCCAGCAGCCAGAGGGCAGGAGGTCTGGAGACCCAGTACTTC; cdr3_aa: CASSQRAGGLETQYF
clone_size: NA; j_call: TRBJ2-3; v_call: TRBV7-3; d_call: NA; cdr3_nt: TGTGCCAGCAGCTTAGGCGGGGCCGTCACAGATACGCAGTATTTT; cdr3_aa: CASSLGGAVTDTQYF
clone_size: NA; j_call: TRBJ2-5; v_call: TRBV7-2; d_call: TRBD1; cdr3_nt: TGTGCCAGCAGCCCCGGGACAGTCGGGCCCCAGTACTTC; cdr3_aa: CASSPGTVGPQYF
clone_size: NA; j_call: TRBJ2-7; v_call: TRBV10-3; d_call: TRBD2; cdr3_nt: TGTGCCATCAGTGAGGCGGGAGGGACCTACGAGCAGTACTTC; cdr3_aa: CAISEAGGTYEQYF
clone_size: NA; j_call: TRBJ2-7; v_call: TRBV27; d_call: TRBD2; cdr3_nt: TGTGCCAGCAGTTTAGAGGGAGGGCAATACGAGCAGTACTTC; cdr3_aa: CASSLEGGQYEQYF